The rows below give T cell receptor beta chains drawn from one sample of a study of T cell changes during pregnancy in multiple sclerosis. Libraries were prepared by immunoSEQ multiplex PCR; TCRdb keeps only in-frame clonotypes and omits some of them. The sample carries roughly 30,000 clones, roughly 87% recorded once. The source material was CD8+ T cells from peripheral blood mononuclear cells, sampled in the second trimester of pregnancy. The receptors shown here come from a female donor with multiple sclerosis, enrolled in a pregnancy study. Each CDR3 is given with its conserved first and last residue. The D gene is left open where the match is weak. Some rows mark clone size as missing; the rest say once, few, many or name a class of expanded clone.

>-|TRBJ2-4|-|TRBV5-1
TGCGCCAGCAGCTTGGCTGGGGCGCACGGGAACATTCAGTACTTC
CASSLAGAHGNIQYF
>-|TRBJ2-1|TRBD2|TRBV5-1
TGCGCCAGCAGCCTGGGAGTAGCGGGAGGTCGGCAGTTCTTC
CASSLGVAGGRQFF
>-|TRBJ2-5|TRBD2|TRBV27
TGTGCCAGCAGTCTTTTGGCGGGAGGGAAACAAGAGACCCAGTACTTC
CASSLLAGGKQETQYF
>-|TRBJ2-7|TRBD2|TRBV5-1
TGCGCCAGCAGCCCGGGGACTAGTTCGTACGAGCAGTACTTC
CASSPGTSSYEQYF
>-|TRBJ2-7|-|TRBV27
TGTGCCAGCAGTGTCGGCAGGGCCTACGAGCAGTACTTC
CASSVGRAYEQYF
>-|TRBJ2-5|TRBD1|TRBV5-1
TGCGCCAGCAGCTTGGCGGGGACAGTGGAGGAGACCCAGTACTTC
CASSLAGTVEETQYF
>-|TRBJ1-4|-|TRBV27
TGTGCCAGCCACGTCCTCGGACAGACTAATGAAAAACTGTTTTTT
CASHVLGQTNEKLFF
>-|TRBJ2-5|TRBD1|TRBV4-1
TGCGCCAGCAGCCAGGAGACAGGGGTTTGGGGCCAAGAGACCCAGTACTTC
CASSQETGVWGQETQYF
>few|TRBJ2-6|TRBD2|TRBV13
TGTGCCAGCAGCTCCATGGGGGGGAGTTTCTCTGGGGCCAACGTCCTGACTTTC
CASSSMGGSFSGANVLTF
>once|TRBJ2-5|-|TRBV11-2
TGTGCCAGCAGCTCGACATACAGGGAGACAGAGACCCAGTACTTC
CASSSTYRETETQYF
>-|TRBJ2-1|-|TRBV5-1
TGCGCCAGCTCCTTAGACAATGAGCAGTTCTTC
CASSLDNEQFF
>-|TRBJ2-1|-|TRBV9
TGTGCCAGCAGCGTGTACTTAGGAGACCCTCAATCCCTTCCCTCATACAATGAGCAGTTCTTC
CASSVYLGDPQSLPSYNEQFF
>-|TRBJ1-6|-|TRBV27
TGTGCCAGCAGTTTTCTCCGGAGCGAGGGTTCACCCCTCCACTTT
CASSFLRSEGSPLHF
>-|TRBJ1-5|-|TRBV6-6
TGTGCCAGCAGTTACGTAGGGGAATTCAATCAGCCCCAGCATTTT
CASSYVGEFNQPQHF
>-|TRBJ1-2|TRBD1|TRBV7-9
TGTGCCAGCAGCCTCCGACAGGGGGAGGACTATGGCTACACCTTC
CASSLRQGEDYGYTF
>once|TRBJ2-1|-|TRBV7-7
TGTGCCAGCAGCTTAGCCAGCGGCGATGAGCAGTTCTTC
CASSLASGDEQFF
>-|TRBJ2-1|TRBD2|TRBV27
TGTGCCAGCAGTTTTCTCCCGAAGCGGGAGGGAGGGAATGAGCAGTTCTTC
CASSFLPKREGGNEQFF
>once|TRBJ1-5|TRBD1|TRBV19
TGTGCCAGTTGGGACAGGGGGGTTCATCAGCCCCAGCATTTT
CASWDRGVHQPQHF
>-|TRBJ2-4|TRBD1|TRBV5-4
TGTGCCAGCAGCATGGACAGGGGGAACTTTCAGTACTTC
CASSMDRGNFQYF
>-|TRBJ1-1|-|TRBV9
TGTGCCAGCAGCGTAGTAAACAGGGCCAACACTGAAGCTTTCTTT
CASSVVNRANTEAFF
>-|TRBJ1-1|-|TRBV27
TGTGCCAGCAGTTTATCTATTAACACTGAAGCTTTCTTT
CASSLSINTEAFF
>-|TRBJ1-2|-|TRBV27
TGTGCCAGCAGCACCCGACAGCCTACTAACTATGGCTACACCTTC
CASSTRQPTNYGYTF